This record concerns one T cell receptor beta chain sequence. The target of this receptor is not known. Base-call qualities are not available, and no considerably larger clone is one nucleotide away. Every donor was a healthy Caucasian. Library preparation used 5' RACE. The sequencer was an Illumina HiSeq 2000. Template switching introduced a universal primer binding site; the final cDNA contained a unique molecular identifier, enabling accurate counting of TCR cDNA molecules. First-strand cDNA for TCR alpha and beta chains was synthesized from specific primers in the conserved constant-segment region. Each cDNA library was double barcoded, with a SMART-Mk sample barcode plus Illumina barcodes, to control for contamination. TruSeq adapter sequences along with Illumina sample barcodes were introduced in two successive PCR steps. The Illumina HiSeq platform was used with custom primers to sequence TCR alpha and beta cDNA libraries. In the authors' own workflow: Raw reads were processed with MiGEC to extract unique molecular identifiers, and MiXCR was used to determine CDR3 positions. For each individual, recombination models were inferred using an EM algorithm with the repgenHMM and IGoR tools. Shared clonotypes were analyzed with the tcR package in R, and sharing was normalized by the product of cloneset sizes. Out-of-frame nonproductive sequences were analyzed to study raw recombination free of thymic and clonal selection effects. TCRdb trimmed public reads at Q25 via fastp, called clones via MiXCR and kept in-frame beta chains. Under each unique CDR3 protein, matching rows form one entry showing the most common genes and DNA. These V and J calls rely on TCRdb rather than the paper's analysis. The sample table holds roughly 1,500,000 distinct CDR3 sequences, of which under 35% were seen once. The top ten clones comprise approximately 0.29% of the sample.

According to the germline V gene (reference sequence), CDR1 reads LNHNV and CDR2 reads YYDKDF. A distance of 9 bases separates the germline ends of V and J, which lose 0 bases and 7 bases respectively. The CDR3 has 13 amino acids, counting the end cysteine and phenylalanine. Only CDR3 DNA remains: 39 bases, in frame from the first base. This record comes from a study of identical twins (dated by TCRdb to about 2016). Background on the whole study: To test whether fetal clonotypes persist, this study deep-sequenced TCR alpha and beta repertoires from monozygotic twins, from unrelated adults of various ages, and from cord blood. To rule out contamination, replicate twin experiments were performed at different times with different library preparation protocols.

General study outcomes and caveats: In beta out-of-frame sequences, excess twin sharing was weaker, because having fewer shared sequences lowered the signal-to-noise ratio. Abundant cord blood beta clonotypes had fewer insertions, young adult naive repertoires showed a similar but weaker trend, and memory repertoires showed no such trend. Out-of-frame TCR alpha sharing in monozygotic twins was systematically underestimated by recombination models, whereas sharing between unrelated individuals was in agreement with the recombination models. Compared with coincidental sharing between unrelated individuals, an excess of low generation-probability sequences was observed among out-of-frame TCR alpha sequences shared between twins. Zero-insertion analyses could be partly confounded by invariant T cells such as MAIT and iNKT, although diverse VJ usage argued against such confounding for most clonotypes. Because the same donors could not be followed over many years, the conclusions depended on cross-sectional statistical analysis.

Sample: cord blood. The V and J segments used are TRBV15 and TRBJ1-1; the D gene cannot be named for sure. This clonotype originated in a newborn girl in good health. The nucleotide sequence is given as TGTGCCACCAGCAGAGATGGCCGGATTGAAGCTTTCTTT. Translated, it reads CATSRDGRIEAFF. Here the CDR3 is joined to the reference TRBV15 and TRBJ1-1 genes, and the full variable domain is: DAMVIQNPRYQVTQFGKPVTLSCSQTLNHNVMYWYQQKSSQAPKLLFHYYDKDFNNEADTPDNFQSRRPNTSFCFLDIRSPGLGDTAMYLCATSRDGRIEAFFGQGTRLTVV.